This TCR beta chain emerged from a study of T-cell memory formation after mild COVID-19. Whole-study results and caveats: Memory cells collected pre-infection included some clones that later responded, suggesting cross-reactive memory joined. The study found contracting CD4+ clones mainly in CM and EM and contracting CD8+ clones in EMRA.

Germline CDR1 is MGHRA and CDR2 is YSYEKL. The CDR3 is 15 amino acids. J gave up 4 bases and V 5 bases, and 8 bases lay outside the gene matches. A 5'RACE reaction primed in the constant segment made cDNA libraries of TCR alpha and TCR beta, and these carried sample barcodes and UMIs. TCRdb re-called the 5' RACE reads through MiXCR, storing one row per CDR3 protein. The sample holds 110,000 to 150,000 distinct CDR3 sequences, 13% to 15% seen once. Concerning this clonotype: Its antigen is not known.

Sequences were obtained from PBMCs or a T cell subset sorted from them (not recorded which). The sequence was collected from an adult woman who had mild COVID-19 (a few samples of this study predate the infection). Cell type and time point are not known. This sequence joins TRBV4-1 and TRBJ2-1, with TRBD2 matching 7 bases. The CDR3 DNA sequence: TGCGCCAGCAGCAAAGTGGCGGGGGAGTACAATGAGCAGTTCTTC. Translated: CASSKVAGEYNEQFF.